The T cell receptor (beta chain) described here comes from a study of regulatory T cells in long-lasting Graves disease. Notes on the study in general: Persistent disease was characterized by preferential usage of TRBV28, TRBJ1-2 and TRBJ2-5.

Trimming at V came to 4 bases and at J to 3 bases, leaving 3 bases not matched to a gene. CDR3 size: 13 residues. CDR1 is SQVTM and CDR2 is ANQGSEA in the germline V gene. Assembly of TCR beta libraries relied on iRepertoire HTBI primers together with Arm-PCR of CDR3 regions. TCRdb re-called the multiplex PCR reads with MiXCR, one entry per CDR3 protein. Here the sample spans approximately 350,000 distinct CDR3 sequences, about 11% being singletons. Concerning this clonotype itself: No antigen is known for it.

Time point noted: newly diagnosed GD, antithyroid drugs for less than 3 months. With RNA extracted from PBMCs as input, the TCR library was made. The data also belong to a second study, concerning T cells in Graves' hyperthyroidism and ophthalmopathy. From that study: When the TCR CDR3 underwent first-round RT-PCR, the HTBI primer set was used. Blood also carried most thyroid clonotypes expanded above 0.001. A 13 V-J model separated ophthalmopathy from stable hyperthyroidism.

The source was peripheral blood mononuclear cells (PBMCs), collected at new diagnosis, from a patient treated with antithyroid drugs. This sequence joins TRBV29-1 and TRBJ2-7; 10 bases are shared with TRBD1. The receptor was isolated from a young woman with Graves disease. The CDR3 sequence is CSVVGTGVYEQYF. CDR3 DNA: TGCAGCGTTGTAGGGACAGGGGTCTACGAGCAGTACTTC.